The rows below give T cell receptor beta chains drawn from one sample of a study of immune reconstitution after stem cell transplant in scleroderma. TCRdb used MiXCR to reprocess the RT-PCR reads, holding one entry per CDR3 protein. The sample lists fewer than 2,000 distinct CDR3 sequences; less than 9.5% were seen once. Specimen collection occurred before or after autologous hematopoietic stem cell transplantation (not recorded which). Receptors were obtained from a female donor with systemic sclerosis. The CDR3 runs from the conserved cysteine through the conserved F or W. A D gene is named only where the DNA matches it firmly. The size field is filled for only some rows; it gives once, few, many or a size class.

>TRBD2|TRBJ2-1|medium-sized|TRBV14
CASSLGLAGGPSYNEQFF
TGTGCCAGCAGCCTCGGACTAGCGGGAGGGCCCTCCTACAATGAGCAGTTCTTC
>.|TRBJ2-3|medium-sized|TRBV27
CASSSRGITDTQYF
TGTGCCAGCAGTTCGAGGGGCATCACAGATACGCAGTATTTT
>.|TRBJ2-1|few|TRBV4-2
CASSQDEYEQFF
TGTGCCAGCAGCCAAGATGAGTATGAGCAGTTCTTC
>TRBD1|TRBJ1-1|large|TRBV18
CASSSSGTGSNTEAFF
TGTGCCAGCTCATCTTCCGGGACAGGAAGTAACACTGAAGCTTTCTTT
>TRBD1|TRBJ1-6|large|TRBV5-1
CASSFSGQGSASPLHF
TGCGCCAGCAGCTTCTCGGGACAGGGGTCAGCTTCACCCCTCCACTTT
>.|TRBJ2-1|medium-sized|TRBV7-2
CASSSLWAADEPNEQFF
TGTGCCAGCAGCTCGCTGTGGGCAGCGGACGAACCCAATGAGCAGTTCTTC
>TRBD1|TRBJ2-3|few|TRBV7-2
CASSLFAGTGYDTQYF
TGTGCCAGCAGCTTGTTCGCCGGGACAGGGTACGATACGCAGTATTTT
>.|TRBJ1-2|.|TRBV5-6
CASSSEAAYGYTF
TGTGCCAGCAGCTCGGAGGCGGCTTATGGCTACACCTTC
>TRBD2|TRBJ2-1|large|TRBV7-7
CASSPGLAGTSYNEQFF
TGTGCCAGCAGCCCGGGACTAGCGGGGACGTCCTACAATGAGCAGTTCTTC
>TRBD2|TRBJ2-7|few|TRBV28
CASTLSGDSYEQYF
TGTGCCAGCACCCTTAGCGGGGACTCCTACGAGCAGTACTTC
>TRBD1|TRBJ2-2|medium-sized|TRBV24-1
CATSDRTGGVPGELFF
TGTGCCACCAGTGACCGGACAGGGGGAGTTCCCGGGGAGCTGTTTTTT
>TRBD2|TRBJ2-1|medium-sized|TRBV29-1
CSVAYTSGHNEQFF
TGCAGCGTCGCCTATACTAGCGGACACAATGAGCAGTTCTTC
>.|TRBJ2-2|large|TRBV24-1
CATSDPARRGGELFF
TGTGCCACCAGTGACCCAGCGCGACGGGGCGGGGAGCTGTTTTTT
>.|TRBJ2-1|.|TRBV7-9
CASSSRRGALSNEQFF
TGTGCCAGCAGCTCCAGACGGGGGGCCCTCTCCAATGAGCAGTTCTTC
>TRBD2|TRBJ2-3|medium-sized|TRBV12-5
CASGWTSGGSTDTQYF
TGTGCTAGTGGTTGGACTAGCGGGGGGAGCACAGATACGCAGTATTTT
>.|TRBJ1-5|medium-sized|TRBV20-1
CSARDLGGKQPQHF
TGCAGTGCTAGAGATCTGGGGGGCAAACAGCCCCAGCATTTT
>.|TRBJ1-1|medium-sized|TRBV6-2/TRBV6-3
CASSTSPGTREAFF
TGTGCCAGCAGCACCTCTCCAGGGACCCGCGAAGCTTTCTTT
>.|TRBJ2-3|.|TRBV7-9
CASSAILQIDTDTQYF
TGTGCCAGCAGCGCCATCTTACAGATAGACACAGATACGCAGTATTTT
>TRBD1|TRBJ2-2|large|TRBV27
CASSLGQGRTGELFF
TGTGCCAGCAGCCTCGGACAGGGTCGCACCGGGGAGCTGTTTTTT
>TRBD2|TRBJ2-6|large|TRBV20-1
CSASGGASGANVLTF
TGCAGTGCTAGCGGGGGGGCCTCTGGGGCCAACGTCCTGACTTTC
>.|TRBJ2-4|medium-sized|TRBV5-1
CASSLATSGVSIQYF
TGCGCCAGCAGCTTGGCTACGTCAGGGGTGAGCATTCAGTACTTC
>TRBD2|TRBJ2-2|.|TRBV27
CASSSRTSGNTGELFF
TGTGCCAGCAGTTCCCGGACTAGCGGGAACACCGGGGAGCTGTTTTTT
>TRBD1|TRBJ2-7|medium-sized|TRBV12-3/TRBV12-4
CASRMGQGVGEQYF
TGTGCCAGCAGGATGGGACAGGGGGTGGGAGAGCAGTACTTC
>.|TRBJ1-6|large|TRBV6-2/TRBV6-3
CASHSRRRSPLHF
TGTGCCAGTCACTCCAGGCGGCGCTCACCCCTCCACTTT
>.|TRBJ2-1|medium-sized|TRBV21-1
CARQGPGHNEQFF
TGTGCCAGACAGGGCCCGGGCCACAATGAGCAGTTCTTC
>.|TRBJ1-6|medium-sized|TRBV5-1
CASSWMAVGHSPLHF
TGCGCCAGCAGCTGGATGGCAGTGGGTCATTCACCCCTCCACTTT
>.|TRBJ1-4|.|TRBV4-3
CASSQDIQLSEKLFF
TGCGCCAGCAGCCAAGATATTCAGCTGTCTGAAAAACTGTTTTTT
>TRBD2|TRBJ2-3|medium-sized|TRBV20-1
CSAKAGGVRDTQYF
TGCAGTGCTAAAGCGGGGGGGGTGCGAGATACGCAGTATTTT
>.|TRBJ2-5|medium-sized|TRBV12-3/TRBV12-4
CASSLNVETQYF
TGTGCCAGCAGTTTGAATGTGGAGACCCAGTACTTC
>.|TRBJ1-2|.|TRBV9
CASSAWTSLEGDYTF
TGTGCCAGCAGCGCCTGGACATCCCTGGAGGGTGACTACACCTTC
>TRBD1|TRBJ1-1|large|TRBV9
CASSVAWEGATEAFF
TGTGCCAGCAGCGTAGCTTGGGAGGGGGCCACTGAAGCTTTCTTT
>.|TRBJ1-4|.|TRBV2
CASSVGGAPVFF
TGTGCCAGCAGTGTAGGGGGGGCGCCGGTCTTTTTT
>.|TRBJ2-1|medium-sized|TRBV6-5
CASSYGGNEQFF
TGTGCCAGCAGTTATGGTGGGAATGAGCAGTTCTTC
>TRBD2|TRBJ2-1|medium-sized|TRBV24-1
CATSASPGLAGGPAYNEQFF
TGTGCCACCAGTGCCTCCCCGGGACTAGCGGGGGGTCCCGCCTACAATGAGCAGTTCTTC
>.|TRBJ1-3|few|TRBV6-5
CASSYGGSGNTIYF
TGTGCCAGCAGTTACGGGGGCTCTGGAAACACCATATATTTT
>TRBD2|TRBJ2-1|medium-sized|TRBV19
CATVHTGTSGRWEQFF
TGTGCCACAGTTCACACCGGGACTAGCGGGAGATGGGAGCAGTTCTTC
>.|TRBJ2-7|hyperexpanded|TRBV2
CASSDHMDYEQYF
TGTGCCAGCAGTGACCACATGGACTACGAGCAGTACTTC
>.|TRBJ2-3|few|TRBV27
CASSLAPGTSTDTQYF
TGTGCCAGCAGTTTAGCACCCGGGACTAGCACAGATACGCAGTATTTT
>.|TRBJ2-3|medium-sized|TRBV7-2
CASSTPLRRTDTQYF
TGTGCCAGCAGTACACCTTTACGACGCACAGATACGCAGTATTTT
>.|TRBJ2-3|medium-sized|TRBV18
CASSPISTDTQYF
TGTGCCAGCTCACCCATTAGCACAGATACGCAGTATTTT
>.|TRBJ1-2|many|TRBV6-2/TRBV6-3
CASSDQGGYGYTF
TGTGCCAGCAGTGATCAGGGAGGCTATGGCTACACCTTC
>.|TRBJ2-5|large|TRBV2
CASRSSGETQYF
TGTGCCAGCCGGAGTAGTGGAGAGACCCAGTACTTC
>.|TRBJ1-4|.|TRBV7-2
CASSLSYLEKLFF
TGTGCCAGCAGCTTATCTTACTTGGAAAAACTGTTTTTT
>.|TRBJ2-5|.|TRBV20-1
CSARWETQYF
TGCAGTGCTAGGTGGGAGACCCAGTACTTC
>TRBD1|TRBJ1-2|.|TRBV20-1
CSASTRQGATNYGYTF
TGCAGTGCTAGTACCCGACAGGGCGCCACTAACTATGGCTACACCTTC
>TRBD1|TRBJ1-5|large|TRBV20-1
CSARAGQGRPQHF
TGCAGTGCTAGAGCGGGACAGGGGCGGCCCCAGCATTTT